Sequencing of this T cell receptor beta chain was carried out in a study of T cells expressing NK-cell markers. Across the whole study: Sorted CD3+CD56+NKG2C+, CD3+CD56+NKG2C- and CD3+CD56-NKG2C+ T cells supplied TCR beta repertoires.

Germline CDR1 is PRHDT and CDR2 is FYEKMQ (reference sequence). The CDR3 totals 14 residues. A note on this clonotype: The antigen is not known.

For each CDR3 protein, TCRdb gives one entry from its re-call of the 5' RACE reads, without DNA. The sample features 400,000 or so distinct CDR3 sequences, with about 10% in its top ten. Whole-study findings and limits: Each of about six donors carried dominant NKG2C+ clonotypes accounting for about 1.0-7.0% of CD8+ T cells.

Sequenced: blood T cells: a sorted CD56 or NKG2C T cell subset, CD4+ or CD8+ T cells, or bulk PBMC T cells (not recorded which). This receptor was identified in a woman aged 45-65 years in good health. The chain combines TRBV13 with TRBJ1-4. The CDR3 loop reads CASSSQHSYEKLFF.